The 9 T cell receptor beta chains reported below all come from one sample, sequenced in a study of technical replicates of blood from a handful of donors. Produced via immunoSEQ multiplex PCR; TCRdb's table is partial and in-frame only. Of 55,000 to 85,000 clones in the sample, around 97% are singletons; the top ten hold approximately 0.21%. Sequencing was performed on T cells isolated from PBMCs. The receptors here all came from a human donor in good health.

Of note for this clone: This sample also contains other DNA sequences that code for the same CDR3. The chain combines TRBV28 with TRBJ1-5, with D possibly being TRBD1 (5 bases). Per germline, CDR1 MDHEN and CDR2 SYDVKM. Trimming left V 3 bases short and J 3 bases short, with 9 bases between. The CDR3 sequence is 14 residues long. The CDR3 region has the DNA TGTGCCAGCAGTTTGGGCAGGGACAATCAGCCCCAGCATTTT. This gives the protein CASSLGRDNQPQHF.

The genes are TRBV6-1 and TRBJ1-4, with 11 bases matching TRBD1. The germline CDR1 and CDR2 sequences are MNHNS and SASEGT. CDR3 length: 15 amino acids. Trimming took 3 bases from V and 13 from J; bases not matched to a gene: 10. The CDR3 loop reads CASSDWTGGFGRLFF. The DNA for the CDR3 is TGTGCCAGCAGTGATTGGACAGGGGGCTTCGGTAGACTGTTTTTT.

The chain combines TRBV5-5 with TRBJ2-7, with 9 bases lining up with TRBD1. Germline CDR1 and CDR2: SGHKS and YYEKEE (reference sequence). V was clipped by 7 bases and J by 6 bases; unmatched bases: 14. CDR3 size: 15 residues. Here the CDR3 DNA reads TGTGCCAGCGGCCAACCGGGACAGGGTTTTTCCGAGCAGTACTTC. It encodes CASGQPGQGFSEQYF.

CDR3 nucleotides: TGTGCCAGCAGTGAAGGACAGGGAGAAAATGAGCAGTTCTTC. As protein: CASSEGQGENEQFF. This chain uses TRBV2 with TRBJ2-1; 7 bases fit TRBD1. With 1 base clipped from V and 7 bases from J, the junction kept 4 bases outside the gene matches. This CDR3 spans 14 amino acids. Germline CDR1 reads SNHLY; CDR2 reads FYNNEI.

This clone was observed a single time. The rearrangement uses TRBV6-5 and TRBJ1-2; 8 bases align to TRBD1. The CDR3 spans 13 residues. The ends lost 6 bases at V and 8 bases at J; junction bases unmatched: 8. Germline loops: CDR1 MNHEY, CDR2 SVGAGI. As DNA, the CDR3 is TGTGCCAGCAGATCCCAGGGGGCAGGGGGCTACACCTTC. Encoded protein: CASRSQGAGGYTF.

The V call is TRBV6-1, the J call TRBJ2-7; D is perhaps TRBD1 (5 bases). The CDR3 consists of 14 residues. CDR1 and CDR2 (germline): MNHNS, SASEGT. Trimming stripped 7 bases from V and 2 bases from J, with 15 bases between. For the CDR3, the DNA is TGTGCCAGCACTCTATTGACAGAAGCCTACGAGCAGTACTTC. Translation gives CASTLLTEAYEQYF.

The CDR3 loop is CASKVRETGGCIGNQPQHF. CDR3 sequence (DNA): TGCGCCAGCAAGGTCCGAGAGACAGGGGGCTGTATCGGCAATCAGCCCCAGCATTTT. This sequence joins TRBV5-1 and TRBJ1-5; 10 bases match TRBD1. V lost 6 bases to trimming and J lost 2 bases; unmatched junction nucleotides: 17. Germline V gene data show CDR1 as SGHRS and CDR2 as YFSETQ. CDR3 length: 19 residues. The whole variable domain, filled in from reference TRBV5-1 and TRBJ1-5, reads KAGVTQTPRYLIKTRGQQVTLSCSPISGHRSVSWYQQTPGQGLQFLFEYFSETQRNKGNFPGRFSGRQFSNSRSEMNVSTLELGDSALYLCASKVRETGGCIGNQPQHFGDGTRLSIL.

The chain links TRBV6-5 to TRBJ2-7; 10 nucleotides agree with TRBD1. J was trimmed by 0 bases and V by 0 bases; bases with no gene match: 2. This CDR3 spans 16 amino acids. Germline CDR1 and CDR2: MNHEY and SVGAGI. This CDR3 reads CASSYSGQGVSYEQYF. The CDR3 DNA reads TGTGCCAGCAGTTACTCAGGACAGGGGGTCTCCTACGAGCAGTACTTC.

The chain carries TRBV6-6 and TRBJ1-3, with D uncertain. Germline CDR1 and CDR2: MNHNY and SVGAGI (reference sequence). Trimming took off 4 bases at V and 4 bases at J, with 11 bases between the two ends. The CDR3 has 14 residues. The CDR3 DNA reads as TGTGCCAGCAGTTTATCCTTTATGGGAAACACCATATATTTT. Protein product: CASSLSFMGNTIYF.